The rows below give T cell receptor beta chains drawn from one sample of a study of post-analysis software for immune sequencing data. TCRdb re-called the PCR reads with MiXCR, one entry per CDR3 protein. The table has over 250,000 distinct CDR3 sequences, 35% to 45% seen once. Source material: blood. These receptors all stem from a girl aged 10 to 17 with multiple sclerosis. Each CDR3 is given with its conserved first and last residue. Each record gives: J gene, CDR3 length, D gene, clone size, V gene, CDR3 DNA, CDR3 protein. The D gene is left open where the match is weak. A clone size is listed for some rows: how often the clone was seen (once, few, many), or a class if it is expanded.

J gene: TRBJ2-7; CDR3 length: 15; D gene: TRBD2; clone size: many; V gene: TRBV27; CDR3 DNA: TGTGCCAGCAGTTTATCGATCGGGGGGGCCTACGAGCAGTACTTC; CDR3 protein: CASSLSIGGAYEQYF
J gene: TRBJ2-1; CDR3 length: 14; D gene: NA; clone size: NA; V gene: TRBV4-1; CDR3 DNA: TGCGCCAGCAGCCAAGATCTTCCAGGTAGTGAGCAGTTCTTC; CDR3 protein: CASSQDLPGSEQFF
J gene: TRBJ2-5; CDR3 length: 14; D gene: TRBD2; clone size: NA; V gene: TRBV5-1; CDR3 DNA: TGCGCCTGTTCTAGCGGGAGCCCGACGGGTGAGCAGTACTTC; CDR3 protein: CACSSGSPTGEQYF
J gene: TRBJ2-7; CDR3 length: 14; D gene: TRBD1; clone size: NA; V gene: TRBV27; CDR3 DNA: TGTGCCAGCAGTTCCCTCGACAGGGCCTCCGAGCAGTACTTC; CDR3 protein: CASSSLDRASEQYF
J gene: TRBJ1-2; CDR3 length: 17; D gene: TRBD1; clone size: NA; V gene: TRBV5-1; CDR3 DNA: TGCGCCAGCAGCTTCAAGACAGGGAGAATACGAAACTATGGCTGCACCTTC; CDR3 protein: CASSFKTGRIRNYGCTF
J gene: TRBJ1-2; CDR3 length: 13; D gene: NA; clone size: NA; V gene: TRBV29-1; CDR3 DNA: TGCAGCGTTGATTCGGGGCACCTCTATGGCTACACCTTC; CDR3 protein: CSVDSGHLYGYTF
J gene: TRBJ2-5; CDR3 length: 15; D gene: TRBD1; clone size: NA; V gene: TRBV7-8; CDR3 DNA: TGTGCCAGCAGCCCGACAGGGGCAGGGGGAGAGACCCAGTACTTC; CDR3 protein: CASSPTGAGGETQYF
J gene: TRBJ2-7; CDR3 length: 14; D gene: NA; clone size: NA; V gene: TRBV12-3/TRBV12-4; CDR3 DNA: TGTGTCAGCAGTTTACGGGAGTGGGCCTACGAGCAGTACTTC; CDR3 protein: CVSSLREWAYEQYF
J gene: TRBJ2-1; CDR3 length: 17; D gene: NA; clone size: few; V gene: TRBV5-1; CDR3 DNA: TGCGCCAGCAGCTTGGCCATCGCCTCCGGGGGAAACAATGAGCAGTTCTTC; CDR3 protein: CASSLAIASGGNNEQFF
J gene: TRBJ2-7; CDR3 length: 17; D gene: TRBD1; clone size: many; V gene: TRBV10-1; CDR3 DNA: TGCGCCAGCAGTGGGGACAGGGCGGAGCGGTGGTCCTACGAGCAGTACTTC; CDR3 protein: CASSGDRAERWSYEQYF
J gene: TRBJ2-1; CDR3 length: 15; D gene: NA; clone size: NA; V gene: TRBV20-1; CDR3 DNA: TGCAGTGCTAGTAACTCACAGAGCTCCTACAATGAGCAGTTCTTC; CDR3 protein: CSASNSQSSYNEQFF
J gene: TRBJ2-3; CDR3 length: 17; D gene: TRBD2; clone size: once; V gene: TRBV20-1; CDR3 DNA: TGCAGTGCTAGACGCCCAGCGGGAGGCTGGGGCACAGATACGCAGTATTTT; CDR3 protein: CSARRPAGGWGTDTQYF
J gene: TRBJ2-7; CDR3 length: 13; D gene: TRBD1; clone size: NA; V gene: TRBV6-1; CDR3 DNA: TGTGCCAGCAGCTTCGGGACAGAGGACGAGCAGTACTTC; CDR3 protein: CASSFGTEDEQYF
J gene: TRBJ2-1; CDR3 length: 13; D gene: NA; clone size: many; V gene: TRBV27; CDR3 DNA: TGTGCCAGCAGTTTAGGTCCAGACAATGAGCAGTTCTTC; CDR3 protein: CASSLGPDNEQFF
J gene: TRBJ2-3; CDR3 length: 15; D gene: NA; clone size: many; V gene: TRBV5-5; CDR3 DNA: TGTGCCAGCAGGGGGGGGCACCGGGCGGCAGATACGCAGTATTTT; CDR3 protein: CASRGGHRAADTQYF
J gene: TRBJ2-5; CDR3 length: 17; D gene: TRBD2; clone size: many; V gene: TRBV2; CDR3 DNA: TGTGCCAGCAGTCCTGGGACTAGCGGGACGTACCAAGAGACCCAGTACTTC; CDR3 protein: CASSPGTSGTYQETQYF